This record covers a single T cell receptor beta chain. Its matching antigen is unknown. These data originate in a study of beta chain features in type 1 diabetes. The study's findings and limits: Patients' naive, central memory and regulatory TCRB repertoires appeared more alike than those of healthy donors. Type 1 diabetes patients had moderately but significantly shorter TCRB CDR3s in all four CD4+ subsets.

Germline CDR1 and CDR2: SGDLS and YYNGEE. The CDR3 length is 13 residues. V lost 0 bases and J lost 2, with 5 bases in between. Isolated RNA was reverse transcribed in full, so expressed TCRB transcripts were sequenced. Assay used: immunoSEQ multiplex PCR; TCRdb lists only in-frame clones, some missing. Of approximately 260,000 clones listed, around 24% are singletons. The chain joins TRBV9 to TRBJ1-2; D perhaps matches TRBD1 (5 bases). This TCR derives from a woman under 40 with type 1 diabetes. The sequenced sample was naive CD4+ T cells from blood. CDR3 sequence reads: CASSVEGNYGYTF. The CDR3 coding sequence is TGTGCCAGCAGCGTAGAGGGGAACTATGGCTACACCTTC.